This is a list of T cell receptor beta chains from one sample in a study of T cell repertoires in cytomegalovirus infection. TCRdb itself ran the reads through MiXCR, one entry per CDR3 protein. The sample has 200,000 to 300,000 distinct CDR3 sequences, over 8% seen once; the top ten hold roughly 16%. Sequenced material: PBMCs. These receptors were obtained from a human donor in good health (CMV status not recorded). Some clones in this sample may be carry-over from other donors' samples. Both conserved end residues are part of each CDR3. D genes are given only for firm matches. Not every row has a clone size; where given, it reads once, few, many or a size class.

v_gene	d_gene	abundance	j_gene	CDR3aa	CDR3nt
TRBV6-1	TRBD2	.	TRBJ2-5	CASSEPAGASETQYF	TGTGCCAGCAGTGAACCAGCGGGAGCGTCGGAGACCCAGTACTTC
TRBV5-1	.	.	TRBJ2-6	CASSFRDTASGANVLTF	TGCGCCAGCAGCTTCCGGGACACGGCCTCTGGGGCCAACGTCCTGACTTTC
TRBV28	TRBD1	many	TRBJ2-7	CASRPGQGTNEQYF	TGTGCCAGCAGGCCGGGACAGGGGACAAACGAGCAGTACTTC
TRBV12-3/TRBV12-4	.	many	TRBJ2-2	CASSLAFQGLASTGELFF	TGTGCCAGCAGTTTAGCGTTCCAAGGTCTCGCGTCCACCGGGGAGCTGTTTTTT
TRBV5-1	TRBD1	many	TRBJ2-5	CASSLVAGGWETQYF	TGCGCCAGCAGCTTGGTCGCAGGGGGCTGGGAGACCCAGTACTTC
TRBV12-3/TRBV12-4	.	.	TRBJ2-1	CASTRRSSGYEQFF	TGTGCCAGCACCCGACGGAGTTCGGGGTATGAGCAGTTCTTC
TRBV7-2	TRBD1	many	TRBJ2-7	CASSATGGAEQYF	TGTGCCAGCAGCGCCACAGGGGGCGCGGAGCAGTACTTC
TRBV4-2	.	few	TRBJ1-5	CASSQAGQKNQPQHF	TGTGCCAGCAGCCAGGCTGGACAGAAGAATCAGCCCCAGCATTTT
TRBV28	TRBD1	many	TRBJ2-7	CASNRGLYEQYF	TGTGCCAGCAACAGGGGCCTCTACGAGCAGTACTTC
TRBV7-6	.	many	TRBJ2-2	CASSLASGRGAGELFF	TGTGCCAGCAGCTTAGCCAGCGGCCGCGGCGCCGGGGAGCTGTTTTTT
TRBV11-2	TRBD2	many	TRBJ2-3	CASSLNSGGNTDTQYF	TGTGCCAGCAGTCTAAATAGCGGGGGGAACACAGATACGCAGTATTTT
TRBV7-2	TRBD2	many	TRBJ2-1	CASSFDAPSGQFF	TGTGCCAGCAGCTTTGACGCTCCTAGCGGGCAGTTCTTC
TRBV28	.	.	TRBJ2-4	CASKRWNIQYF	TGTGCCAGCAAGCGGTGGAACATTCAGTACTTC
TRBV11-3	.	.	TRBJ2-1	CASSLSLGQGSYNEQFF	TGTGCCAGCAGCTTATCCCTGGGGCAGGGCTCCTACAATGAGCAGTTCTTC
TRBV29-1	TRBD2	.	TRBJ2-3	CSVERLAGGTDTQYF	TGCAGCGTTGAAAGACTAGCGGGAGGCACAGATACGCAGTATTTT
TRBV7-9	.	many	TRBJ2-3	CASSLGSREDTQYF	TGTGCCAGCAGCTTAGGGTCCAGGGAAGATACGCAGTATTTT
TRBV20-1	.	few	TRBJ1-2	CSAKLLGALDYGYTF	TGCAGTGCTAAGCTCCTCGGAGCGTTGGACTATGGCTACACCTTC
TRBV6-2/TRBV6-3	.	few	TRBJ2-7	CASRSTGALQSYEQYF	TGTGCCAGCAGATCCACCGGGGCGTTACAATCCTACGAGCAGTACTTC
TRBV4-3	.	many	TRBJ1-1	CASSQGQANTEAFF	TGCGCCAGCAGCCAAGGGCAAGCGAACACTGAAGCTTTCTTT
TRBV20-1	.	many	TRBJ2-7	CSARSRSAEGFSYEQYF	TGCAGTGCCCGCAGTAGGAGCGCCGAGGGATTCTCCTACGAGCAGTACTTC
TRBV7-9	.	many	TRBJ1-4	CASSSFLVQGGRWEKLFF	TGTGCCAGCAGCTCCTTCCTGGTGCAGGGAGGGAGATGGGAAAAACTGTTTTTT
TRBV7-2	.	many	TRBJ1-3	CASSLDGAPGNTIYF	TGTGCCAGCAGCTTAGACGGGGCACCCGGAAACACCATATATTTT
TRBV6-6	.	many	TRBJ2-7	CASAVSGSNEQYF	TGTGCCAGCGCGGTCTCGGGGAGCAACGAGCAGTACTTC
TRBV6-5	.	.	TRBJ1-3	CASSYSGSSGNTIYF	TGTGCCAGCAGTTACTCGGGGAGCTCTGGAAACACCATATATTTT
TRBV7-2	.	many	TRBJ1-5	CASSPRGGGGSQPQHF	TGTGCCAGCAGCCCCCGGGGGGGAGGGGGGAGTCAGCCCCAGCATTTT
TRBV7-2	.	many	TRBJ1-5	CASSAQGEDQPQHF	TGTGCCAGCAGCGCCCAGGGCGAAGATCAGCCCCAGCATTTT
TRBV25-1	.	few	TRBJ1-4	CASRAGSEKLFF	TGTGCCAGCAGAGCGGGGAGTGAAAAACTGTTTTTT
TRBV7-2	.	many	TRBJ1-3	CASSLVGNTIYF	TGTGCCAGCAGCTTGGTAGGAAACACCATATATTTT
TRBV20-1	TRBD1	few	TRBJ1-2	CSAGEGQYGYTF	TGCAGTGCTGGGGAGGGACAGTATGGCTACACCTTC
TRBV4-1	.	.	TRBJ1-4	CASSQGGGGAPNEKLFF	TGCGCCAGCAGCCAAGGAGGCGGGGGAGCCCCTAATGAAAAACTGTTTTTT
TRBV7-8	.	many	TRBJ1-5	CASSLGRGGQPQHF	TGTGCCAGCAGCTTAGGCCGGGGGGGGCAGCCCCAGCATTTT
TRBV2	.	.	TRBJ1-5	CASTLAGRGQPQHF	TGTGCCAGCACTCTAGCGGGACGAGGACAGCCCCAGCATTTT
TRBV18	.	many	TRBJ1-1	CASGGSEAFF	TGTGCCTCCGGGGGGAGCGAAGCTTTCTTT
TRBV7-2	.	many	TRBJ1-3	CASSYGPSPGNTIYF	TGTGCCAGCAGCTACGGGCCCTCCCCCGGAAACACCATATATTTT
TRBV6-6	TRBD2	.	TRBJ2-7	CASSPTSGGMDEQYF	TGTGCCAGCAGTCCGACTAGCGGGGGGATGGACGAGCAGTACTTC
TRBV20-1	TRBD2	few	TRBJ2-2	CSARASGRANGELFF	TGCAGTGCTAGAGCTAGCGGGAGGGCCAATGGGGAGCTGTTTTTT
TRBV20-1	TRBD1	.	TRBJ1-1	CSAEYQGEEAFF	TGCAGTGCTGAATACCAGGGGGAGGAAGCTTTCTTT
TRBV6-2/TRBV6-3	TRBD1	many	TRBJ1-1	CASILQGGHTEAFF	TGTGCCAGCATTTTACAGGGGGGGCATACTGAAGCTTTCTTT
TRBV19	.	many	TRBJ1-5	CASSGVAEASNQPQHF	TGTGCCAGTAGCGGGGTTGCGGAGGCTAGCAATCAGCCCCAGCATTTT
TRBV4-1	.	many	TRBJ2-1	CASSQDRGRGSEEQFF	TGCGCCAGCAGCCAAGATCGGGGGCGGGGGTCAGAAGAGCAGTTCTTC
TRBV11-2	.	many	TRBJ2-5	CASSHGTQRAQYF	TGTGCCAGCAGCCACGGGACTCAGCGGGCCCAGTACTTC
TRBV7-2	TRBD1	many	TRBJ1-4	CASSFTGTGPEKLFF	TGTGCCAGCAGCTTTACCGGGACAGGGCCCGAAAAACTGTTTTTT
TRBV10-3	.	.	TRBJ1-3	CAISNGNINTIYF	TGTGCCATCAGTAACGGTAATATAAACACCATATATTTT
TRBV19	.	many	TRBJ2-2	CASSIGGSNTGELFF	TGTGCCAGTAGTATCGGCGGCTCGAACACCGGGGAGCTGTTTTTT
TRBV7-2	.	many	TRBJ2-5	CASSLTPKVETQYF	TGTGCCAGCAGCTTGACACCGAAAGTAGAGACCCAGTACTTC
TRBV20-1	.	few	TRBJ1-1	CSARDSEEMNTEAFF	TGCAGTGCTAGAGATTCGGAGGAGATGAACACTGAAGCTTTCTTT
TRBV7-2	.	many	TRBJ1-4	CASSPRPGIEKLFF	TGTGCCAGCAGCCCCCGGCCAGGGATTGAAAAACTGTTTTTT
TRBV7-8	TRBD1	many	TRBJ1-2	CASSSVRLWDRGTPSDGYTF	TGTGCCAGCAGCTCAGTTAGATTGTGGGACAGGGGAACCCCAAGCGATGGCTACACCTTC
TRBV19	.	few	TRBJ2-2	CASSRQSNTGELFF	TGTGCCAGTAGTAGGCAGAGTAACACCGGGGAGCTGTTTTTT
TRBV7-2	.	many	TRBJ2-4	CASSLGVGTGRNIQYF	TGTGCCAGCAGCTTGGGTGTTGGCACGGGGAGAAACATTCAGTACTTC
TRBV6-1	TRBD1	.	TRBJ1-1	CASRAGQGKTEAFF	TGTGCCAGCAGGGCCGGACAGGGAAAGACTGAAGCTTTCTTT
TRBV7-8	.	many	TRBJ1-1	CASSFPGAGMNTEAFF	TGTGCCAGCAGCTTTCCGGGGGCCGGAATGAACACTGAAGCTTTCTTT
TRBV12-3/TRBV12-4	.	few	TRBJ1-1	CASRLLVNTEAFF	TGTGCCAGCAGACTGTTGGTGAACACTGAAGCTTTCTTT
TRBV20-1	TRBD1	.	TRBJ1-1	CSAAGTAF	TGCAGTGCTGCCGGGACAGCCTTT
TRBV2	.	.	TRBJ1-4	CASSGRQVNEKLFF	TGTGCCAGCAGTGGCCGGCAGGTGAATGAAAAACTGTTTTTT